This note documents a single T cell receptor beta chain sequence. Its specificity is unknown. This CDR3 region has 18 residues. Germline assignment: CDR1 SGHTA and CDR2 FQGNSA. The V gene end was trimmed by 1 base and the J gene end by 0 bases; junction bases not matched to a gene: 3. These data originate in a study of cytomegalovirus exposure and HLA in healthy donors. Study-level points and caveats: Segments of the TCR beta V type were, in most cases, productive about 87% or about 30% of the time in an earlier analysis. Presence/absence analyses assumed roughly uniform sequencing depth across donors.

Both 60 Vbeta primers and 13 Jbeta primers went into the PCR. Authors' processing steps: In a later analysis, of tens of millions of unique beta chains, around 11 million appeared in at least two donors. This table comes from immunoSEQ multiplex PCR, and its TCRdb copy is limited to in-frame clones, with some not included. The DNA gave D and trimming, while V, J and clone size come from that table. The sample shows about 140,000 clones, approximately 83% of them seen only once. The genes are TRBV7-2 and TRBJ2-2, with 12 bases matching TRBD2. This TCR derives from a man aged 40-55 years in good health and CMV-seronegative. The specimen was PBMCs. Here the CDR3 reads CASSLGLAGASNTGELFF. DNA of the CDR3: TGTGCCAGCAGCTTAGGACTAGCGGGGGCCTCGAACACCGGGGAGCTGTTTTTT.